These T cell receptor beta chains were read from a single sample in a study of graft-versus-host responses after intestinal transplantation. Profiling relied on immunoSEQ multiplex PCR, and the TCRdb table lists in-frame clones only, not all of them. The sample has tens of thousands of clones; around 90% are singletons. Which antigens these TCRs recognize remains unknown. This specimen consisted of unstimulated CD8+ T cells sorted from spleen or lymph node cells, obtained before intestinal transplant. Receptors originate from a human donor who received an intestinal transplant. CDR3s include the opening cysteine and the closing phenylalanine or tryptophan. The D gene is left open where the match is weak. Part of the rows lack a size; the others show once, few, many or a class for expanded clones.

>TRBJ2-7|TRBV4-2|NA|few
TGTGCCAGCAGCCAAGAGAACAGGGCAGTAGACGAGCAGTACTTC
CASSQENRAVDEQYF
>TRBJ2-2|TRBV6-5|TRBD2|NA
TGTGCCAGCGGGGGGGCCGGGGAGCTGTTTTTT
CASGGAGELFF
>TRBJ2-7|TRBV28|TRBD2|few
TGTGCCAGCAGCCCCGGGAGGGGTCCCTACGAGCAGTACTTC
CASSPGRGPYEQYF
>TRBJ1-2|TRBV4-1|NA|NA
TGCGCCAGCAGCCAAGATAGCGGGGATCCTGGCTACACCTTC
CASSQDSGDPGYTF
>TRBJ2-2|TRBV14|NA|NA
TGTGCCAGCAGCCAAGAGGCTGGTCCGAACACCGGGGAGCTGTTTTTT
CASSQEAGPNTGELFF
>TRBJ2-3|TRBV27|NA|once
TGTGCCAGCAGTTTTTACAGGGATAGGGTCCGGCGGCGCACAGATACGCAGTATTTT
CASSFYRDRVRRRTDTQYF
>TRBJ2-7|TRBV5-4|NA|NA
TGTGCCAGCAGCTTGGCCCCTCTAGCGTCCCTCTCCGAGCAGTACTTC
CASSLAPLASLSEQYF
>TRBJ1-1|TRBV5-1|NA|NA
TGCGCCAGCAGGTTGTCGGGGGGCACTGAAGCTTTCTTT
CASRLSGGTEAFF
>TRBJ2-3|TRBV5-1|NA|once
TGCGCCAGCCCCTTGGGTAAACCGGGATTCACAGATACGCAGTATTTT
CASPLGKPGFTDTQYF
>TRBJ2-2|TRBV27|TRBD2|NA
TGTGCCAGCAGTTTACAGGGACTAGCGGGGGATAACACCGGGGAGCTGTTTTTT
CASSLQGLAGDNTGELFF
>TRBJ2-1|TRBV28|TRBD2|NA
TGTGCCACCTCATCTCTAGCGGGAGTGGGAGAGCAGTTCTTC
CATSSLAGVGEQFF
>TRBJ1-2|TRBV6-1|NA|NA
TGTGCCAGCAGTGACAGGGAAAACTATGGCTACACCTTC
CASSDRENYGYTF
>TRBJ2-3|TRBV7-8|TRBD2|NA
TGTGCCAGCAGCTTAGTAGGGGCTAGCGGGACTAGCACAGATACGCAGTATTTT
CASSLVGASGTSTDTQYF
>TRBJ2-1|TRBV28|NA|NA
TGTGCCAGCAGTTTAATTAGGGGGGGAGGGTACAATGAGCAGTTCTTC
CASSLIRGGGYNEQFF
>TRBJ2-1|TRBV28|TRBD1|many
TGTGCCAGCAGTTCCCGGGACAGGGAAATATGGGAGCAGTTCTTC
CASSSRDREIWEQFF
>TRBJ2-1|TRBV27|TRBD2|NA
TGTGCCAGCAGCGGGAGGGAGAGCTCCTACAATGAGCAGTTCTTC
CASSGRESSYNEQFF
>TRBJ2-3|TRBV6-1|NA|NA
TGTGCCAGCAGTGTAACGGAGCGAGATACGCAGTATTTT
CASSVTERDTQYF
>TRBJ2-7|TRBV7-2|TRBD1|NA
TGTGCCAGCAGCCCACGCCCGGGACAGCCCTACGAGCAGTACTTC
CASSPRPGQPYEQYF
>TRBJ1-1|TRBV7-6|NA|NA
TGTGCCAGCAGTTTAAGCGGAGAGCTCAGTGAAGCTTTCTTT
CASSLSGELSEAFF
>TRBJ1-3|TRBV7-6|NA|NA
TGTGCCAGCAGCCACGATTTTTCAGGAAGGCCCATATATTTT
CASSHDFSGRPIYF
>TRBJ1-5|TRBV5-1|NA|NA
TGCGCCAGCAGCTTGGGCGGGATTAGCAATCAGCCCCAGCATTTT
CASSLGGISNQPQHF
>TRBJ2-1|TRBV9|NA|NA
TGTGCCAGCAGCGTTACCGGGACTGGGAATGAGCAGTTCTTC
CASSVTGTGNEQFF
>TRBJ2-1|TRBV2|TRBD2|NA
TGTGCCAGCAGTGCAGGGCTAGCGGGGGGGCTATACAATGAGCAGTTCTTC
CASSAGLAGGLYNEQFF
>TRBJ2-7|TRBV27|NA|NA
TGTGCCAGCAGTCAGGGGACCTCAGAGCAGTACTTC
CASSQGTSEQYF
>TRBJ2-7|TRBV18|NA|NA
TGTGCCAGCTCACTGAGCCTGCGGGAGCAGTACTTC
CASSLSLREQYF
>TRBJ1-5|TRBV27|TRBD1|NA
TGTGCCAGCAGCCCCGGGACAGGGGTCCAGCCCCAGCATTTT
CASSPGTGVQPQHF
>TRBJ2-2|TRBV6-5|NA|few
TGTGCCAGCAAACTGCAGGAAGGTGGCTCCGGGGAGCTGTTTTTT
CASKLQEGGSGELFF
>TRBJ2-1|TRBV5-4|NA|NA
TGTGCCAGCAGCTTGAGGCAGGGCCCCTACAATGAGCAGTTCTTC
CASSLRQGPYNEQFF
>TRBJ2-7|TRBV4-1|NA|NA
TGCGCCAGCAGCCAAGTTGTCACCTACGAGCAGTACTTC
CASSQVVTYEQYF
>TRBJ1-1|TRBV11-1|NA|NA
TGTGCCAGCAGCTTCGGGGTCACTGAAGCTTTCTTT
CASSFGVTEAFF
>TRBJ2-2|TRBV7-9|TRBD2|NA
TGTGCCAGCAGCTTACCCTTGTTCCCTAGCGGACTGAACACCGGGGAGCTGTTTTTT
CASSLPLFPSGLNTGELFF
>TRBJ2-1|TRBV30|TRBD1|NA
TGTGCCGCCCGCGGCCCCCTCGGGACCGACAGGGGGCCTTACAATGAGCAGTTCTTC
CAARGPLGTDRGPYNEQFF
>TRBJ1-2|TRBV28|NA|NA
TGTGCCAGCAGTTCACCTGTACCTAGGACGGGGGGCTATGGCTACACCTTC
CASSSPVPRTGGYGYTF
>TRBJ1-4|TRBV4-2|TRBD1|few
TGTGCCAGCAGCTACGCGGGACAGGGATGGGGAAAACTGTTTTTT
CASSYAGQGWGKLFF
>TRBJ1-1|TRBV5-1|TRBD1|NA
TGCGCCAGCAGCAAGGGACAGGTAATGAACACTGAAGCTTTCTTT
CASSKGQVMNTEAFF
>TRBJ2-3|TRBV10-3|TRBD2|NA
TGTGCCCCCCAAACGGGGCGGGAGGGTGCTAGCACAGATACGCAGTATTTT
CAPQTGREGASTDTQYF
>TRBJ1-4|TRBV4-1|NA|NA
TGCGCCAGCAGCCTAGTAGGCAGGGAACTGTTTTTT
CASSLVGRELFF
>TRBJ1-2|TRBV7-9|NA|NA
TGTGCCAGCAGCCCGGACAGCCATGGCTACACCTTC
CASSPDSHGYTF
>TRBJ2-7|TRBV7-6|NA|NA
TGTGCCAGCAGCTTAGCGGGCCCTAAAGAGCAGTACTTC
CASSLAGPKEQYF
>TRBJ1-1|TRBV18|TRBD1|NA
TGTGCCAGCTCACCCCGGGGACAGGGTTTTTCCGTGGACACTGAAGCTTTCTTT
CASSPRGQGFSVDTEAFF
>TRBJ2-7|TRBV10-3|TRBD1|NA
TGTGCCATCAGTGACCCCGGGACAGGGAACTCCTACGAGCAGTACTTC
CAISDPGTGNSYEQYF
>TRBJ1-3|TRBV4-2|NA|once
TGTGCCAGCAGCCAAGAGGGGACACCTGGAAACACCATATATTTT
CASSQEGTPGNTIYF
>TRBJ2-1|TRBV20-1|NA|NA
TGCAGTGCTAGTAAGGGGCGTGAGCAGTTCTTC
CSASKGREQFF
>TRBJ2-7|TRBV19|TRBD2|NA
TGTGCCAGTAGTATCGGGGGTAGCGGGTCCCACCGGGACGAGCAGTACTTC
CASSIGGSGSHRDEQYF
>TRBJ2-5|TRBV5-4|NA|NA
TGTGCCAGCAGCTTTAATCGGGAGACCCAGTACTTC
CASSFNRETQYF
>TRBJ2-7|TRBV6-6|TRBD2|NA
TGTGCCAGCAGTTACTCTCGGGAGGAGGACTACGAGCAGTACTTC
CASSYSREEDYEQYF
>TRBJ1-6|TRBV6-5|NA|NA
TGTGCCAGCAGTTACCTGGCAGGGGCGAATTCACCCCTCCACTTT
CASSYLAGANSPLHF
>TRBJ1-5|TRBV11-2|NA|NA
TGTGCCAGCAGCTTATCGGGCAATCAGCCCCAGCATTTT
CASSLSGNQPQHF
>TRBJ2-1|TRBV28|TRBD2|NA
TGTGCCACCCGCTCTTCCGCGGGAGGAGAAGAGCAGTTCTTC
CATRSSAGGEEQFF
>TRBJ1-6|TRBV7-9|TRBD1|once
TGTGCCAGCAGCTTACAGGGGGTGTGGTATAATTCACCCCTCCACTTT
CASSLQGVWYNSPLHF
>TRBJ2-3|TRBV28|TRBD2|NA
TGTGCCAGCAGTTTAAAAGCGGGAGGGCCGTGGGATACGCAGTATTTT
CASSLKAGGPWDTQYF
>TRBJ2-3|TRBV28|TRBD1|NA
TGTGCCAGCAGCTCCGACAGGGTGGGCACAGATACGCAGTATTTT
CASSSDRVGTDTQYF
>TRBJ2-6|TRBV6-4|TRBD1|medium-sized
TGTGCCAGCAGTGACGACAGGGTTGGGGCCAACGTCCTGACTTTC
CASSDDRVGANVLTF
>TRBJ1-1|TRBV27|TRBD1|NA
TGTGCCAGCAGTTTTTACAGGGGCTGGGGCACTGAAGCTTTCTTT
CASSFYRGWGTEAFF
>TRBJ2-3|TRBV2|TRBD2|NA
TGTGCCAGCAGGGGGACTACGAGGACAGATACGCAGTATTTT
CASRGTTRTDTQYF
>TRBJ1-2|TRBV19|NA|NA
TGTGCCAGTAGTATACAGGGAAACTATGGCTACACCTTC
CASSIQGNYGYTF
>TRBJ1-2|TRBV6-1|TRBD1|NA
TGTGCCAGGGGACAGGGAATTTTCAGGGGTGGCTACACCTTC
CARGQGIFRGGYTF
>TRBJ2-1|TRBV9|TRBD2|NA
TGTGCCAGCAGCGTATGGGGACTAGCGGGAGGGGATGAGCAGTTCTTC
CASSVWGLAGGDEQFF
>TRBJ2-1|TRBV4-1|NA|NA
TGCGCCAGCAGCCAAGGTCGGGAGCAGTTCTTC
CASSQGREQFF
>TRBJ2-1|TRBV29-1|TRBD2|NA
TGCAGCGTTGAATGGCCCGGGACTAGCGAGCGGCGGATGCAGTTCTTC
CSVEWPGTSERRMQFF